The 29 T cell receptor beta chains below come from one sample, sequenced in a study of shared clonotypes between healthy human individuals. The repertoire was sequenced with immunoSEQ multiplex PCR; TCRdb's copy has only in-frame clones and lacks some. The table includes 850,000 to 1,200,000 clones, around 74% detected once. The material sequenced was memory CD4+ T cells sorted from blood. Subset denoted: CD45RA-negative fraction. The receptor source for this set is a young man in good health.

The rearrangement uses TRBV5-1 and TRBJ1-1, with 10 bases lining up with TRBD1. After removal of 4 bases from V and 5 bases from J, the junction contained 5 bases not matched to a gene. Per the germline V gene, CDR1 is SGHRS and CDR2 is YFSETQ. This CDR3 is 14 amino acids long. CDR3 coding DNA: TGCGCCAGCAGCGTGACAGGGGGCACGACTGAAGCTTTCTTT. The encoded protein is CASSVTGGTTEAFF.

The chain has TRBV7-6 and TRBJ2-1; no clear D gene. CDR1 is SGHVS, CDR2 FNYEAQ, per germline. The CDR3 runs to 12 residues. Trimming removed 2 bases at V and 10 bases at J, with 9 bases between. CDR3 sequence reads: CASSLPLQEQFF. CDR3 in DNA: TGTGCCAGCAGCTTACCCCTTCAGGAGCAGTTCTTC.

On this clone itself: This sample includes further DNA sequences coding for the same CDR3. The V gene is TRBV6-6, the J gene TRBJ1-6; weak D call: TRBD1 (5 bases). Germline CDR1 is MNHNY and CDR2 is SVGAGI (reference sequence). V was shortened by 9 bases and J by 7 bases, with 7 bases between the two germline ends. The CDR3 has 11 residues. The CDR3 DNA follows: TGTGCCAGTTCAGGGAATTCACCCCTCCACTTT. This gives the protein CASSGNSPLHF.

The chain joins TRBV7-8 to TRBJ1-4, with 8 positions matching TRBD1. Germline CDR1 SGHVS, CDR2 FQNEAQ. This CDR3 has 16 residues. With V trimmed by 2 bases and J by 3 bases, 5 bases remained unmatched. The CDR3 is CASSLWQGAANEKLFF. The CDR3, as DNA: TGTGCCAGCAGCTTATGGCAGGGGGCTGCTAATGAAAAACTGTTTTTT.

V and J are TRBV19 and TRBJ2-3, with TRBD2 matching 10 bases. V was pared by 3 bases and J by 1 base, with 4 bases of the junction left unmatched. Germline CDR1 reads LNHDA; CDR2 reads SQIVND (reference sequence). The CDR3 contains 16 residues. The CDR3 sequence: CASSIGLAGGTDTQYF. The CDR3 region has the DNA TGTGCCAGTAGTATCGGGCTAGCGGGGGGCACAGATACGCAGTATTTT. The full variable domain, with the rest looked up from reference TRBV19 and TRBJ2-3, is DGGITQSPKYLFRKEGQNVTLSCEQNLNHDAMYWYRQDPGQGLRLIYYSQIVNDFQKGDIAEGYSVSREKKESFPLTVTSAQKNPTAFYLCASSIGLAGGTDTQYFGPGTRLTVL.

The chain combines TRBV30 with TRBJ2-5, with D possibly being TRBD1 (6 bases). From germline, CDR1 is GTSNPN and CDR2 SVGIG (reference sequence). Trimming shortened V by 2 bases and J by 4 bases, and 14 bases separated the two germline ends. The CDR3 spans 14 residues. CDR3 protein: CAWSSFRGTETQYF. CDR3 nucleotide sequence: TGTGCCTGGAGTTCATTCAGGGGTACAGAGACCCAGTACTTC.

The CDR3 sequence: CASSPQGSSNQPQHF. The CDR3 coding sequence is TGTGCCAGCAGCCCTCAGGGGAGTAGCAATCAGCCCCAGCATTTT. The chain has TRBV5-6 and TRBJ1-5; D possibly corresponds to TRBD1 (6 bases). V was clipped by 4 bases and J by 0 bases, with 11 bases between them. The V gene's germline CDR1 is SGHDT and CDR2 YYEEEE. The CDR3 consists of 15 residues.

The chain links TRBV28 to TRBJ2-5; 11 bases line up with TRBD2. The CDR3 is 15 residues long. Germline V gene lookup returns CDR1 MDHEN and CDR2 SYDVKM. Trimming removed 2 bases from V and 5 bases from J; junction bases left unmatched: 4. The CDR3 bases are TGTGCCAGCAGTTTACCCGGACTAGCGGGTGAGACCCAGTACTTC. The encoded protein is CASSLPGLAGETQYF.

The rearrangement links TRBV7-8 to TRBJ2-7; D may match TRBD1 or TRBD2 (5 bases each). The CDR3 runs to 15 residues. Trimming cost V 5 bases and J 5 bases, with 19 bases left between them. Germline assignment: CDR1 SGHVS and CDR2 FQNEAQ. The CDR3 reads CASSPYQGKTNEQYF. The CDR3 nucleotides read TGTGCCAGCAGCCCTTATCAGGGAAAGACTAACGAGCAGTACTTC.

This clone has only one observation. DNA for the CDR3: TGTGCCAGCACCACCTACAGGGCCTCCTACGAGCAGTACTTC. This encodes CASTTYRASYEQYF. The chain uses TRBV11-2 and TRBJ2-7, with a tentative D call TRBD1 (6 bases). Germline CDR1 reads SGHAT; CDR2 reads FQNNGV. V lost 7 bases, J lost 0 bases, and 13 bases lay in between. This CDR3 spans 14 amino acids.

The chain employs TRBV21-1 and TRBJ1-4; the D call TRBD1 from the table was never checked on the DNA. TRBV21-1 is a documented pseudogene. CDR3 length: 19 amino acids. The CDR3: CASSSMGQRVVPLVEKLFF. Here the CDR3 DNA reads TGTGCCAGCAGCTCAATGGGACAGCGTGTTGTGCCCCTCGTGGAAAAACTGTTTTTT.

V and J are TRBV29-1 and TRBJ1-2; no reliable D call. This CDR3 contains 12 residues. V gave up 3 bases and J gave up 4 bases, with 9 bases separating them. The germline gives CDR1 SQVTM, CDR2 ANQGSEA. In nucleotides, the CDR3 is TGCAGCGTTGACAGCCCTGTCTATGGCTACACCTTC. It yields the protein CSVDSPVYGYTF.

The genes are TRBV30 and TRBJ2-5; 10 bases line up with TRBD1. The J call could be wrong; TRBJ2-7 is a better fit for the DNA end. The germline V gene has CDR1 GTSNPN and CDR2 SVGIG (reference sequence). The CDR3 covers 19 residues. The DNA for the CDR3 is TGTGCCTGGAGGGGGACCGGGACAGGGGTCCCCTTGAGCTCCTACGAGCAGTACTTC. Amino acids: CAWRGTGTGVPLSSYEQYF.

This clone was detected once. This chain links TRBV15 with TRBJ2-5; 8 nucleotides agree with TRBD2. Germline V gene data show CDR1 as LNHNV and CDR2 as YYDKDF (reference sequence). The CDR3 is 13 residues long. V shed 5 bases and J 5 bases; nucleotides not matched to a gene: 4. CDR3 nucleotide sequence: TGTGCCACCAGCGAAGCGGGAGTGGAGACCCAGTACTTC. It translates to CATSEAGVETQYF.

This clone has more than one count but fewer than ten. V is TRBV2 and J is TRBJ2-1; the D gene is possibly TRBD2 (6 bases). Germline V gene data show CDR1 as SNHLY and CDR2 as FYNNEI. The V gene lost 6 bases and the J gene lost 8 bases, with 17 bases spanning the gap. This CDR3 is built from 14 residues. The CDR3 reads CASSVGAPGDEQFF. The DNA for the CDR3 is TGTGCCAGCAGCGTTGGCGCACCGGGGGATGAGCAGTTCTTC.

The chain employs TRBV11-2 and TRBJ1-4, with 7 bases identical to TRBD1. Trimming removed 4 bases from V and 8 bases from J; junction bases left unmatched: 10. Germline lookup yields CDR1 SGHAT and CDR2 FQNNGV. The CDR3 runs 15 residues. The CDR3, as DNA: TGTGCCAGCAGCTCCGGGCAGACAGGGTACGAAAAACTGTTTTTT. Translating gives CASSSGQTGYEKLFF.

CDR3 loop: CASSLDRTDTQYF. The DNA for the CDR3 is TGTGCCAGCAGCTTAGACCGGACAGATACGCAGTATTTT. The rearrangement uses TRBV7-6 and TRBJ2-3; D gene uncertain. The CDR3 is made up of 13 amino acids. V lost 1 base and J lost 3, with 5 bases in between. Germline loops: CDR1 SGHVS, CDR2 FNYEAQ.

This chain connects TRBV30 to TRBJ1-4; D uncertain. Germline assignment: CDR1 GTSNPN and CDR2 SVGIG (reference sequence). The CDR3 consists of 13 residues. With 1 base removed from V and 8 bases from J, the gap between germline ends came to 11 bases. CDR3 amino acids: CAWSGGEGEKLFF. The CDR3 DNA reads TGTGCCTGGAGTGGCGGGGAGGGCGAAAAACTGTTTTTT.

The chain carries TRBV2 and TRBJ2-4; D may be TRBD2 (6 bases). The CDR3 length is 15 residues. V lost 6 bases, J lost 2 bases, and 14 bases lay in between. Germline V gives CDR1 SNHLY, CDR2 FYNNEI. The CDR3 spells CASSALGGTKNIQYF. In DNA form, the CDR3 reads TGTGCCAGCAGCGCTCTCGGGGGAACCAAAAACATTCAGTACTTC.

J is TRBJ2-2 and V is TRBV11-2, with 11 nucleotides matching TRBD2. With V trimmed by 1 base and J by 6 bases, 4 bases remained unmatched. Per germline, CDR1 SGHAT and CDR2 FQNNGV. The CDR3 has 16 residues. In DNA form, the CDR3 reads TGTGCCAGCAGCTTAGTAGCGGGGGGGCTCCCCGGGGAGCTGTTTTTT. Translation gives CASSLVAGGLPGELFF.

CDR3 protein: CSRNYRVGTGELFF. In nucleotides, the CDR3 is TGCAGCCGAAATTACAGGGTCGGGACCGGGGAGCTGTTTTTT. V gene TRBV29-1 combines with J gene TRBJ2-2; D is possibly TRBD1 (6 bases). The CDR3 contains 14 residues. The germline V gene encodes CDR1 SQVTM and CDR2 ANQGSEA. The ends were cut back, 8 bases at V and 5 bases at J, with 18 bases in the middle.

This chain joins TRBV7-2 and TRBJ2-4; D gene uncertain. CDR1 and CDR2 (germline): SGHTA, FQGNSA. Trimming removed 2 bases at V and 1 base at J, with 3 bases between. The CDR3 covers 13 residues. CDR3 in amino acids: CASSLMAKNIQYF. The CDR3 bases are TGTGCCAGCAGCTTAATGGCCAAAAACATTCAGTACTTC.

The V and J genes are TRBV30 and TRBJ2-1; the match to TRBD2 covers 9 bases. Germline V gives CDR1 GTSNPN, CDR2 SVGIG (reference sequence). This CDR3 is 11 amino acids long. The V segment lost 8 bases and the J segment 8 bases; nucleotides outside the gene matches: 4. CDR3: CAVSGGHEQFF. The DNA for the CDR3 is TGTGCCGTCAGCGGGGGGCATGAGCAGTTCTTC.

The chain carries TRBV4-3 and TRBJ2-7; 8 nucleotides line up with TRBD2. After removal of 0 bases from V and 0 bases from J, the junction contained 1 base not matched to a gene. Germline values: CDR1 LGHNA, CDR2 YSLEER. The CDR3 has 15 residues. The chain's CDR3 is CASSQDTSGSYEQYF. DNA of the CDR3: TGCGCCAGCAGCCAAGACACTAGCGGCTCCTACGAGCAGTACTTC.

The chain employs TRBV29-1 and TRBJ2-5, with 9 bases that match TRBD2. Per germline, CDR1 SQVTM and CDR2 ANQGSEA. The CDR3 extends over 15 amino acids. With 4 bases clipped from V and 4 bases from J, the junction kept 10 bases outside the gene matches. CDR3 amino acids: CSVGSAGGGRETQYF. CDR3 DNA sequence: TGCAGCGTTGGTTCAGCGGGAGGAGGGAGAGAGACCCAGTACTTC.

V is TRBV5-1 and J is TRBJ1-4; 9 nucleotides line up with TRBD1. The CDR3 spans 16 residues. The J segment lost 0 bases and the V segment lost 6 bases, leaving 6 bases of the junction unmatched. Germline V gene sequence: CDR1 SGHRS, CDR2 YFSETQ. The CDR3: CASTPGTGPTNEKLFF. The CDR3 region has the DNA TGCGCCAGCACCCCCGGGACAGGGCCAACTAATGAAAAACTGTTTTTT.

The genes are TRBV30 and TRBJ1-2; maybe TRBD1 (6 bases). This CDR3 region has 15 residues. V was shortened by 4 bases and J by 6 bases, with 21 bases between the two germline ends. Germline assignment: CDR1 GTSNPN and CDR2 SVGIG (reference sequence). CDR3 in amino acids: CAWTYQTGAADGYTF. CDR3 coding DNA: TGTGCCTGGACCTATCAGACAGGAGCCGCGGATGGCTACACCTTC.

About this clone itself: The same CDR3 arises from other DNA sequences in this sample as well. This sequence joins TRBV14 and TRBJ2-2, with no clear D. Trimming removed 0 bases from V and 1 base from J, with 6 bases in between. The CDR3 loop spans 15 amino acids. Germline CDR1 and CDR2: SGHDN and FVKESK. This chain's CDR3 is CASSQELGNTGELFF. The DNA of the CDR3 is TGTGCCAGCAGCCAAGAATTAGGGAACACCGGGGAGCTGTTTTTT.

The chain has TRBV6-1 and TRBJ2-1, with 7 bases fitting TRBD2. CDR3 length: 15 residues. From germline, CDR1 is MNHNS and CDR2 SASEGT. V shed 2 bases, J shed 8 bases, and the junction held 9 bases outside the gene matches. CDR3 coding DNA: TGTGCCAGCAGTGAATCGGCGCGGGAGAGGGATGAGCAGTTCTTC. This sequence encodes CASSESARERDEQFF.